The subject of this entry is one T cell receptor beta chain. Its antigen remains unidentified. This sample stems from a study of blood T cells in healthy people across ages. For the study at large: About one barcoded TCR beta cDNA was captured per two T cells.

The CDR3 extends over 16 amino acids. The V end lost 2 bases, the J end lost 5 bases, and 19 bases lay between the germline ends. The germline V gene encodes CDR1 LGHNA and CDR2 YSLEER. Primed by a sample-barcoded 5' primer and a J-beta primer mix, a second PCR proceeded for roughly 6 to 12 cycles. CDR3-containing paired-end reads numbering at least 2.5 million came from each sample. TCRdb passed the 5' RACE reads through MiXCR, listing each CDR3 protein once. The repertoire holds 1.4 million or so distinct CDR3 sequences, 35% to 45% seen once, with approximately 4% in the top ten. Study-level findings and limits: CMV status of donors was not determined, possibly confounding expanded clonotype changes.

Sequencing used blood. This receptor was taken from a woman aged 18-35 years in good health. The chain recombines TRBV4-3 with TRBJ2-7, with D perhaps TRBD2 (5 bases). CDR3 coding DNA: TGCGCCAGCAGCCAAAGTGTTTTGAACAGCGGTCACGAGCAGTACTTC. This translates into CASSQSVLNSGHEQYF.